This T cell receptor (beta chain) was recovered during a study of a mutant IDH1 vaccine in newly diagnosed glioma (dated by TCRdb to 2020 to 2023). A note on the overall study: Patients received eight vaccinations in weeks 1, 3, 5, 7, 11, 15, 19 and 23, corresponding to visits V03 through V10. Longitudinal TCRB deep sequencing was performed for some 25 treated patients wherever samples were available for exploratory analyses. Peripheral blood samples were drawn at six visits, namely V03 (baseline), V05, V07, V10, V12 and V13. Vaccination started 4-6 weeks after radiotherapy alone, or was given together with temozolomide cycles in the groups whose treatment included chemotherapy. Of the roughly 32 patients who were treated, approximately 60% were male and roughly 38% were female, and the mean age was approximately 40 years. Prior to enrollment, standard therapy consisting of radiotherapy alone, temozolomide alone, or radiochemotherapy with temozolomide had been administered to patients, with the combination being received by most patients. The full study reports these points: Pseudoprogression seemed to be unrelated to changes in the top peripheral T cell clonotypes found by TCRB sequencing. PBMC samples for TCRB deep sequencing were selected based on availability. According to the authors, sample limitations meant that analyses of patient blood samples could not be reproduced. Immune responses induced by the vaccine were seen in approximately 92% of patients across multiple MHC alleles.

As concerns this clone: It lacks a known antigen. No much larger clonotype is one base removed from it; base qualities were not supplied.

The sample's time point label, in plain terms: week 11, during vaccination. Every vaccine dose consisted of 300 ug of a 20-mer mutant IDH1 peptide in Montanide, administered subcutaneously together with topical imiquimod. All donors had newly diagnosed IDH1-mutant astrocytomas of WHO grade 3 or 4 that showed loss of nuclear ATRX. The samples were drawn from NOA16, a multicentre, single-arm, open-label phase I trial in Germany that tested a mutant IDH1 peptide vaccine in humans for the first time. Genomic DNA for TCRB sequencing was extracted from EDTA blood using the DNeasy Blood and Tissue Kit. Libraries came from the immunoSEQ multiplex PCR assay. The hsTCRB Kit was used according to the manufacturer's protocol to amplify rearranged TCR beta chain sequences. TCRB libraries were sequenced on an Illumina MiSeq. As for how the authors treated the data: The kit vendor's proprietary platform handled demultiplexing, trimming and gene mapping. This immuneACCESS table, as held by TCRdb, lists in-frame sequences with V and J called but not all clones. Of the missing ones, under half trace to an unresolved V gene in checked studies; the others have no known cause. That table is the source of V, J and clone size, and D and trimming were worked out from the DNA. The sample includes around 100,000 clones, with 90% observed a single time. Clones ranked in the top ten supply roughly 0.61% of the sample.

This receptor was taken from a woman in her fifties or sixties with glioma. The sample here was PBMCs, taken from a glioma patient whose treatment included an IDH1 peptide vaccine.

This receptor carries the CDR3 CASSSQGNSGANVLTF. The nucleotide sequence reads as follows: TGTGCCAGCAGTTCACAGGGAAACTCTGGGGCCAACGTCCTGACTTTC. Recombination joined TRBV27 with TRBJ2-6; TRBD1 might be the D gene, on 6 matching bases. The CDR3, cysteine through phenylalanine, is 16 amino acids long. Here the CDR3 DNA is all that survives: 48 bases in frame from base 1. V sheds 4 bases and J sheds 0 bases, leaving 10 bases between their ends. From a lookup of the germline V gene (reference sequence), CDR1 and CDR2 are MNHEY and SMNVEV.